Listed here are 20 T cell receptor beta chains from one sample, sequenced in a study of beta chain features in type 1 diabetes. Study observations and caveats: TCRB CDR3 length was moderately but significantly reduced in all four CD4+ subsets of Type 1 diabetes patients.

No antigens are known for them. Investigators reverse transcribed all isolated RNA, so they sequenced expressed TCRB transcripts. TCRdb keeps only in-frame clones here, not all; method: immunoSEQ multiplex PCR. The sample has around 120,000 clones, approximately 15% seen once. Specimen: central memory CD4+ T cells from blood. These receptors all stem from a man aged 18 to 30 with type 1 diabetes.

This clone turned up a few times. The rearrangement joins TRBV28 to TRBJ2-5, with 9 positions matching TRBD1. The V gene's germline CDR1 is MDHEN and CDR2 SYDVKM. The CDR3 is made up of 15 amino acids. The V gene end was trimmed by 2 bases and the J gene end by 4 bases; junction bases not matched to a gene: 5. CDR3 loop: CASSLRLQGAETQYF. The CDR3, as DNA: TGTGCCAGCAGTTTAAGGTTACAGGGGGCAGAGACCCAGTACTTC.

The chain combines TRBV2 with TRBJ1-3; weak D call: TRBD1 (6 bases). Trimming removed 5 bases from V and 8 bases from J, with 13 bases in between. The CDR3 length is 13 residues. Per the germline V gene, CDR1 is SNHLY and CDR2 is FYNNEI. The CDR3 spells CASSKDREDTIYF. Here the CDR3 DNA reads TGTGCCAGCAGTAAGGACAGAGAGGACACCATATATTTT.

The chain is built from TRBV2 and TRBJ2-3, with 8 bases fitting TRBD2. CDR1 is SNHLY, CDR2 FYNNEI, per germline. The CDR3 totals 14 residues. V lost 11 bases, J lost 2 bases, and 9 bases stayed unmatched. CDR3 DNA: TGTGCCTCCCGGCTAGCGGGTGACACAGATACGCAGTATTTT. Translation gives CASRLAGDTDTQYF.

This clone was observed a handful of times. The chain recombines TRBV29-1 with TRBJ2-7; D is possibly TRBD1 (5 bases). The V end lost 4 bases, the J end lost 6 bases, and 19 bases lay between the germline ends. Looked up from germline, CDR1 is SQVTM and CDR2 is ANQGSEA. CDR3 size: 14 residues. CDR3 bases: TGCAGCGTTGCCCTGGACATTACCGCGGCCGAGCAGTACTTC. It yields the protein CSVALDITAAEQYF.

The genes are TRBV5-6 and TRBJ2-1, with 11 positions matching TRBD2. The CDR3 is 13 residues long. J was trimmed by 9 bases and V by 1 base; bases with no gene match: 0. CDR1 is SGHDT, CDR2 YYEEEE, per germline. CDR3 DNA sequence: TGTGCCAGCAGCTTGACTAGCGGGAGTGAGCAGTTCTTC. Its protein is CASSLTSGSEQFF. The full variable domain, its missing parts supplied by reference TRBV5-6 and TRBJ2-1, is DAGVTQSPTHLIKTRGQQVTLRCSPKSGHDTVSWYQQALGQGPQFIFQYYEEEERQRGNFPDRFSGHQFPNYSSELNVNALLLGDSALYLCASSLTSGSEQFFGPGTRLTVL.

This clone was seen only a few times. The J gene is TRBJ1-4, the V gene TRBV2; no firm D call. The CDR3 consists of 13 residues. Trimming pared 8 bases from V and 6 bases from J, leaving 13 bases between. Per the germline V gene, CDR1 is SNHLY and CDR2 is FYNNEI. CDR3 residues: CASRRAKDEKLFF. In DNA form, the CDR3 reads TGTGCCAGCCGTAGGGCAAAGGATGAAAAACTGTTTTTT.

V usage is TRBV23-1 and J usage is TRBJ1-2; weak D call: TRBD1 (6 bases). TRBV23-1 is an open reading frame, and its role is uncertain. The CDR3 runs to 13 residues. The V gene lost 1 base and the J gene lost 4 bases, with 7 bases spanning the gap. Here the CDR3 reads CASSQWTVYGYTF. CDR3 bases: TGCGCCAGCAGTCAATGGACAGTCTATGGCTACACCTTC.

This clone was observed a few times. The chain uses TRBV30 and TRBJ2-3; 10 nucleotides agree with TRBD2. Germline CDR1 reads GTSNPN; CDR2 reads SVGIG (reference sequence). J lost 4 bases, V lost 1 base, and 2 bases had no gene match. The CDR3 is 14 amino acids. The CDR3 protein is CAWSGAGGADTQYF. In DNA, the CDR3 is TGTGCCTGGAGTGGAGCGGGAGGGGCAGATACGCAGTATTTT.

This chain uses TRBV6-5 with TRBJ2-6; perhaps TRBD1 as D (5 bases). This CDR3 is 16 amino acids long. Germline values: CDR1 MNHEY, CDR2 SVGAGI. V lost 0 bases to trimming and J lost 4 bases, with 10 bases between them. The CDR3 bases are TGTGCCAGCAGTTACTCAGGGGTCGGGGGGGCCAACGTCCTGACTTTC. It translates to CASSYSGVGGANVLTF.

This clone has only a few counts. This chain connects TRBV10-2 to TRBJ2-1; D ambiguous. Trimming shortened V by 0 bases and J by 4 bases, and 7 bases separated the two germline ends. Germline CDR1 is WSHSY and CDR2 is SAAADI. The CDR3 length is 14 residues. CDR3 amino acids: CASSESILYNEQFF. CDR3 DNA sequence: TGCGCCAGCAGTGAGTCGATTCTGTACAATGAGCAGTTCTTC.

The CDR3 loop is CASSPLGDRGHEQYF. CDR3 DNA: TGTGCCAGCAGCCCTTTAGGGGACAGGGGGCACGAGCAGTACTTC. The rearrangement joins TRBV6-5 to TRBJ2-7; 12 bases are shared with TRBD1. The CDR3 totals 15 residues. The germline V gene has CDR1 MNHEY and CDR2 SVGAGI. With 6 bases clipped from V and 5 bases from J, the junction kept 8 bases outside the gene matches.

Of note for this clone: The sample contains more than one DNA sequence encoding this CDR3. The chain uses TRBV7-9 and TRBJ2-7; the D is unclear. Germline V CDR1 and CDR2: SEHNR, FQNEAQ (reference sequence). Trimming shortened V by 0 bases and J by 4 bases, and 7 bases separated the two germline ends. The CDR3 is 13 amino acids. CDR3 sequence (DNA): TGTGCCAGCAGCTTAGCGGGGTCGTACGAGCAGTACTTC. This translates into CASSLAGSYEQYF.

V and J are TRBV30 and TRBJ2-6; D gene ambiguous. The germline V gene has CDR1 GTSNPN and CDR2 SVGIG (reference sequence). The CDR3 has 13 residues. V was cut by 3 bases and J by 0 bases, with 3 bases left in between. For the CDR3, the DNA is TGTGCCTGGAGCGGCTCTGGGGCCAACGTCCTGACTTTC. It is translated as CAWSGSGANVLTF.

The chain employs TRBV28 and TRBJ2-7; weak D call: TRBD2 (5 bases). V was shortened by 5 bases and J by 9 bases, with 17 bases between the two germline ends. Germline CDR1 MDHEN, CDR2 SYDVKM. The CDR3 spans 13 residues. CDR3 nucleotides: TGTGCCAGCAGTATCCCGACGGGGATGGGGCAGTACTTC. It translates to CASSIPTGMGQYF.

Many counts were recorded for this clone. The V and J genes are TRBV13 and TRBJ2-7; 10 bases are a match to TRBD2. Trimming removed 4 bases from V and 2 bases from J; junction bases left unmatched: 11. CDR1 PRHDT and CDR2 FYEKMQ come from the germline V gene (reference sequence). CDR3 length: 17 residues. This chain's CDR3 is CASSSPLGLALPYEQYF. The CDR3 bases are TGTGCCAGCAGCTCCCCATTGGGACTAGCGCTACCCTACGAGCAGTACTTC.

The chain links TRBV6-5 to TRBJ1-1; perhaps TRBD1 as D (5 bases). Germline CDR1 MNHEY, CDR2 SVGAGI. V shed 6 bases and J shed 7 bases, with 15 bases lying between them. The CDR3 has 13 residues. CDR3 sequence: CASSQFWDGEAFF. In DNA, the CDR3 is TGTGCCAGCAGCCAATTTTGGGACGGTGAAGCTTTCTTT.

This clone was seen many times. In DNA, the CDR3 is TGTGCCAGCAGCCTACCTAGAAGCCTTAGCGGCGAGCAGTACTTC. Translated, it gives CASSLPRSLSGEQYF. The J gene is TRBJ2-7, the V gene TRBV6-4, with TRBD2 as a possible D gene (6 bases). With 6 bases removed from V and 6 bases from J, the gap between germline ends came to 21 bases. CDR3 size: 15 residues. Germline CDR1 and CDR2: MRHNA and SNTAGT.

This clone has a handful of counts. CDR3 residues: CATKSGTGSWEQYF. The CDR3 bases are TGTGCCACAAAGTCGGGGACAGGGTCTTGGGAGCAGTACTTC. This rearrangement joins TRBV19 to TRBJ2-7, with TRBD1 matching 9 bases. The V gene's germline CDR1 is LNHDA and CDR2 SQIVND (reference sequence). J gave up 7 bases and V 10 bases, and 14 bases lay outside the gene matches. The length of the CDR3 is 14 residues.

The chain couples TRBV10-3 to TRBJ1-2, with D possibly TRBD1 on 5 matching bases. CDR3 size: 12 residues. V was cut by 3 bases and J by 8 bases, with 10 bases left in between. Germline assignment: CDR1 ENHRY and CDR2 SYGVKD. The CDR3 loop reads CAISDRAVGYTF. The CDR3 DNA follows: TGTGCCATCAGTGACAGGGCCGTGGGCTACACCTTC.

This clone was detected only a few times. The DNA of the CDR3 is TGTGCCAGCAGCGTAGACAGGGGTAATTCACCCCTCCACTTT. Translation gives CASSVDRGNSPLHF. J is TRBJ1-6 and V is TRBV13; 8 nucleotides agree with TRBD1. Germline CDR1 is PRHDT and CDR2 is FYEKMQ (reference sequence). Losses at the gene ends were 5 bases for V and 6 bases for J; bases not matched to a gene: 3. The CDR3 is 14 amino acids.